The rows below give T cell receptor beta chains drawn from one sample of a study of radiotherapy plus CTLA-4 blockade in lung cancer. The protocol was immunoSEQ multiplex PCR, while the TCRdb copy is restricted to in-frame clones and leaves out a portion. The data contain some 80,000 clones, under 85% of them singletons. The specimen was peripheral blood, collected from a patient treated with radiotherapy plus ipilimumab. These receptors originate from a human donor with non-small cell lung cancer who had stable disease on radiotherapy plus ipilimumab. Both conserved end residues are part of each CDR3. Each record gives: V gene, D gene, clone size, J gene, CDR3 DNA, CDR3 protein. D genes are given only for firm matches. The size entry is marked missing in some rows and otherwise reads once, few, many or a size class.

v_gene: TRBV29-1
d_gene: TRBD1
abundance: .
j_gene: TRBJ2-4
CDR3nt: TGCAGCGTAATCGGACAGGGCTCTGCCAAAAACATTCAGTACTTC
CDR3aa: CSVIGQGSAKNIQYF

v_gene: TRBV7-2
d_gene: .
abundance: .
j_gene: TRBJ2-3
CDR3nt: TGTGCCAGCAGCTTTGAACCACTCTCTAGCACAGATACGCAGTATTTT
CDR3aa: CASSFEPLSSTDTQYF

v_gene: TRBV13
d_gene: .
abundance: .
j_gene: TRBJ2-7
CDR3nt: TGTGCCAGCAGCTTAATACCGGGTACCTACGAGCAGTACTTC
CDR3aa: CASSLIPGTYEQYF

v_gene: TRBV27
d_gene: .
abundance: once
j_gene: TRBJ1-4
CDR3nt: TGTGCCAGCAGTCCCCACAGGAACACTGCAACTAATGAAAAACTGTTTTTT
CDR3aa: CASSPHRNTATNEKLFF

v_gene: TRBV7-2
d_gene: .
abundance: once
j_gene: TRBJ2-3
CDR3nt: TGTGCCAGCAGCTCCGGTGCAGTGAGCACAGATACGCAGTATTTT
CDR3aa: CASSSGAVSTDTQYF

v_gene: TRBV30
d_gene: TRBD2
abundance: .
j_gene: TRBJ2-7
CDR3nt: TGTGCCTGGAACGAACTAGCGGGCCTAGGGGAGCAGTACTTC
CDR3aa: CAWNELAGLGEQYF

v_gene: TRBV5-4
d_gene: TRBD1
abundance: .
j_gene: TRBJ2-3
CDR3nt: TGTGCCAGCAGTCGGGACAGGGGCTCAGATACGCAGTATTTT
CDR3aa: CASSRDRGSDTQYF

v_gene: TRBV7-2
d_gene: .
abundance: .
j_gene: TRBJ2-7
CDR3nt: TGTGCCAGCAGCTTAGGGCTAGCTCAATACGAGCAGTACTTC
CDR3aa: CASSLGLAQYEQYF

v_gene: TRBV11-2
d_gene: .
abundance: .
j_gene: TRBJ1-1
CDR3nt: TGTGCCAGCAGCTTAGGAGTGGCGACTAGGAACACTGAAGCTTTCTTT
CDR3aa: CASSLGVATRNTEAFF

v_gene: TRBV27
d_gene: .
abundance: .
j_gene: TRBJ2-2
CDR3nt: TGTGCCAGCAACCAAGGAGGGCGGACCGGGGAGCTGTTTTTT
CDR3aa: CASNQGGRTGELFF

v_gene: TRBV2
d_gene: TRBD2
abundance: .
j_gene: TRBJ2-2
CDR3nt: TGTGCCAGCACAGCGGGAGGGACCACCGGGGAGCTGTTTTTT
CDR3aa: CASTAGGTTGELFF

v_gene: TRBV4-1
d_gene: TRBD1
abundance: .
j_gene: TRBJ2-7
CDR3nt: TGCGCCAGCAGCCATTATACAGGGGGCTCTTCCTACGAGCAGTACTTC
CDR3aa: CASSHYTGGSSYEQYF

v_gene: TRBV5-6
d_gene: TRBD2
abundance: .
j_gene: TRBJ2-7
CDR3nt: TGTGCCAGCAGCCTCTCTACTAGCGGGAGTTTCCACGAGCAGTACTTC
CDR3aa: CASSLSTSGSFHEQYF

v_gene: TRBV29-1
d_gene: TRBD1
abundance: .
j_gene: TRBJ1-2
CDR3nt: TGCAGCGTTCCGGGACAGGGAGGTTCGAGGGGCTACACCTTC
CDR3aa: CSVPGQGGSRGYTF

v_gene: TRBV12-5
d_gene: TRBD1
abundance: .
j_gene: TRBJ2-3
CDR3nt: TGTGCTAGTGGGGGGGACAGGCCCAACACAGATACGCAGTATTTT
CDR3aa: CASGGDRPNTDTQYF

v_gene: TRBV10-2
d_gene: .
abundance: .
j_gene: TRBJ1-6
CDR3nt: TGCGCCAGCAGTGAAACGGGGGGGAATTCACCCCTCCACTTT
CDR3aa: CASSETGGNSPLHF

v_gene: TRBV11-3
d_gene: .
abundance: .
j_gene: TRBJ2-1
CDR3nt: TGTGCCAGCAGCCCCGGGGGAGTAAATAAGAATGAGCAGTTCTTC
CDR3aa: CASSPGGVNKNEQFF

v_gene: TRBV2
d_gene: TRBD2
abundance: .
j_gene: TRBJ2-7
CDR3nt: TGTGCCAGCAGTACTAGCGGGAGCCCCTACGAGCAGTACTTC
CDR3aa: CASSTSGSPYEQYF

v_gene: TRBV29-1
d_gene: TRBD1
abundance: .
j_gene: TRBJ2-7
CDR3nt: TGCAGCGTTGATAGGACAGGGGTCGGGGACGAGCAGTACTTC
CDR3aa: CSVDRTGVGDEQYF

v_gene: TRBV25-1
d_gene: TRBD2
abundance: .
j_gene: TRBJ2-1
CDR3nt: TGTGCCAGCAGTAAGACTAGCCGATACAATGAGCAGTTCTTC
CDR3aa: CASSKTSRYNEQFF

v_gene: TRBV6-1
d_gene: .
abundance: .
j_gene: TRBJ1-5
CDR3nt: TGTGCCAGCAGCCGGGACGCTAGCAATCAGCCCCAGCATTTT
CDR3aa: CASSRDASNQPQHF

v_gene: TRBV29-1
d_gene: TRBD1
abundance: .
j_gene: TRBJ2-1
CDR3nt: TGCAGCGTGGAAATGGACAGGAACTCCTACAATGAGCAGTTCTTC
CDR3aa: CSVEMDRNSYNEQFF

v_gene: TRBV6-4
d_gene: .
abundance: .
j_gene: TRBJ2-2
CDR3nt: TGTGCCAGCAGTCGGGACACCGGGGAGCTGTTTTTT
CDR3aa: CASSRDTGELFF

v_gene: TRBV6-5
d_gene: .
abundance: .
j_gene: TRBJ1-1
CDR3nt: TGTGCCAGCAGTCGACCCGGGATCAACACTGAAGCTTTCTTT
CDR3aa: CASSRPGINTEAFF

v_gene: TRBV6-6
d_gene: TRBD1
abundance: .
j_gene: TRBJ1-1
CDR3nt: TGTGCCAGCAGTCTGGACAGGGGAGGTGGCACTGAAGCTTTCTTT
CDR3aa: CASSLDRGGGTEAFF

v_gene: TRBV5-8
d_gene: .
abundance: few
j_gene: TRBJ1-5
CDR3nt: TGTGCCAGCAGCTACACCACAGGCAATCAGCCCCAGCATTTT
CDR3aa: CASSYTTGNQPQHF